These 19 T cell receptor beta chains were all obtained from the same sample, sequenced in a study of blood T cell repertoires in COVID-19. TCRdb keeps only in-frame clones here, not all; method: immunoSEQ multiplex PCR. The sample holds 98,000 or so clones, 84% seen once. Source material: peripheral blood. The receptors stem from a man aged 55 to 70 with acute or convalescent COVID-19.

This chain joins TRBV4-1 and TRBJ1-4, with D tentatively TRBD1 (6 bases). The CDR3 has 16 amino acids. CDR1 MGHRA and CDR2 YSYEKL come from the germline V gene. V lost 0 bases to trimming and J lost 6 bases, with 14 bases between them. The CDR3 here is CASSQDQSKGDEKLFF. CDR3 bases: TGCGCCAGCAGCCAAGATCAATCAAAGGGGGATGAAAAACTGTTTTTT.

The gene calls are TRBV4-2 and TRBJ1-5; TRBD1 matches at 7 bases. Looked up from germline, CDR1 is LGHNA and CDR2 is YNFKEQ. The CDR3 runs 15 residues. Germline trimming cut 1 base from V and 3 bases from J; bases unmatched to any gene: 3. The CDR3 sequence is CASSQGTGYNQPQHF. The CDR3 bases are TGTGCCAGCAGCCAAGGGACAGGCTACAATCAGCCCCAGCATTTT.

The V and J genes are TRBV28 and TRBJ1-1; D is uncertain. CDR1 and CDR2 (germline): MDHEN, SYDVKM. The length of the CDR3 is 16 residues. V was cut by 2 bases and J by 1 base, with 14 bases left in between. CDR3: CASSLGAPPRNTEAFF. The CDR3 DNA reads as TGTGCCAGCAGTTTAGGAGCACCGCCTAGGAACACTGAAGCTTTCTTT.

This clone was observed once. The CDR3 bases are TGTGCCAGCAGCTTCTCCAGGGGGGACACTGAAGCTTTCTTT. Encoded protein: CASSFSRGDTEAFF. The J gene is TRBJ1-1, the V gene TRBV7-2; the match to TRBD1 covers 7 bases. The CDR3 extends over 14 amino acids. Germline V gene sequence: CDR1 SGHTA, CDR2 FQGNSA. V lost 3 bases, J lost 3 bases, and 4 bases stayed unmatched.

V usage is TRBV24-1 and J usage is TRBJ2-1; the D gene is possibly TRBD2 (6 bases). The germline V and J ends were trimmed by 4 bases and 9 bases, with 15 bases remaining between them. In germline, CDR1 is KGHDR, CDR2 SFDVKD. The CDR3 spans 14 residues. The CDR3 DNA follows: TGTGCCACCAGTGACCCTTCTAGCGTGCGTGAGCAGTTCTTC. Protein: CATSDPSSVREQFF.

CDR3 coding DNA: TGTGCCAGCAGTCCGAGGTACAACATTCAGTACTTC. Its translation: CASSPRYNIQYF. The chain combines TRBV6-5 with TRBJ2-4; D is unresolved. Looked up from germline, CDR1 is MNHEY and CDR2 is SVGAGI. The CDR3 is 12 amino acids. Between the trimmed V and J ends, which lost 5 bases and 7 bases, there was a span of 9 bases.

The rearrangement joins TRBV3-1 (or the pseudogene TRBV3-2) to TRBJ2-5, with 7 bases fitting TRBD2. Trimming took 6 bases from V and 4 from J; bases not matched to a gene: 14. Germline CDR1 LGHDT, CDR2 YNNKEL (reference sequence). CDR3 length equals 16 residues. CDR3: CASSHSLAGLRETQYF. The CDR3 DNA reads as TGTGCCAGCAGTCATAGTTTAGCGGGCCTCAGAGAGACCCAGTACTTC.

The chain links TRBV11-2 to TRBJ2-2; 8 bases are a match to TRBD2. CDR1 is SGHAT, CDR2 FQNNGV, per germline. This CDR3 contains 16 residues. Trimming at V came to 1 base and at J to 2 bases, leaving 3 bases not matched to a gene. The CDR3 loop is CASSLGLAGNTGELFF. DNA for the CDR3: TGTGCCAGCAGCTTAGGTCTAGCGGGCAACACCGGGGAGCTGTTTTTT.

The rearrangement links TRBV29-1 to TRBJ2-3; 9 nucleotides agree with TRBD1. The CDR3 is 14 amino acids. Germline V lookup: CDR1 SQVTM, CDR2 ANQGSEA. The junction had 8 bases not matched to a gene; V was cut back by 7 bases and J by 3 bases. Here the CDR3 DNA reads TGCAGCGGCAGAACAGGGGGCGGAACAGATACGCAGTATTTT. Translation gives CSGRTGGGTDTQYF.

This chain links TRBV27 with TRBJ1-1, with TRBD1 matching 9 bases. After removal of 6 bases from V and 6 bases from J, the junction contained 5 bases not matched to a gene. Germline CDR1 is MNHEY and CDR2 is SMNVEV (reference sequence). This CDR3 spans 13 amino acids. The CDR3 region is CASSPGQGSEAFF. In DNA, the CDR3 is TGTGCCAGCAGCCCTGGACAGGGGTCTGAAGCTTTCTTT.

The CDR3 nucleotides are TGTGCCAGCAGCCGCCCCTTAGGCAGGACATTGAACACTGAAGCTTTCTTT. It translates to CASSRPLGRTLNTEAFF. The J gene is TRBJ1-1, the V gene TRBV7-9; weak D call: TRBD1 (5 bases). Germline loops: CDR1 SEHNR, CDR2 FQNEAQ (reference sequence). This CDR3 spans 17 amino acids. V was clipped by 5 bases and J by 0 bases, with 19 bases between them.

The V and J genes are TRBV6-6 and TRBJ1-1; no firm D call. The V end was cut by 5 bases, the J end by 0 bases, with 19 bases between. The CDR3 covers 17 residues. CDR1 and CDR2 (germline): MNHNY, SVGAGI (reference sequence). The CDR3 bases are TGTGCCAGCAGTCTCTTAGGGAGGGCCAGAATGAACACTGAAGCTTTCTTT. Its translation: CASSLLGRARMNTEAFF.

This clone occurred once. The chain combines TRBV5-1 with TRBJ2-1, with D possibly matching TRBD2 (6 bases). The CDR3 totals 15 residues. V dropped 4 bases and J dropped 6 bases, with 17 bases sitting between them. Germline CDR1 is SGHRS and CDR2 is YFSETQ. The CDR3 is CASSPSGLGLNEQFF. The CDR3 nucleotides read TGCGCCAGCAGCCCGAGCGGGCTGGGACTCAATGAGCAGTTCTTC.

The gene calls are TRBV10-2 and TRBJ2-1, with 12 bases aligning to TRBD2. The CDR3 runs to 17 residues. Germline assignment: CDR1 WSHSY and CDR2 SAAADI. Unmatched junction bases numbered 15, after V lost 8 bases and J lost 7 bases. Here the CDR3 reads CASSPLGASGRGNEQFF. The CDR3 bases are TGCGCCAGCTCCCCTCTTGGGGCTAGCGGGAGGGGTAATGAGCAGTTCTTC.

This chain connects TRBV18 to TRBJ2-3; TRBD2 agrees at 7 bases. Trimming at V came to 3 bases and at J to 5 bases, leaving 11 bases not matched to a gene. This CDR3 region has 16 residues. Per the germline V gene, CDR1 is KGHSH and CDR2 is LQKENI. The CDR3 DNA follows: TGTGCCAGCTCACCCCGGGGGGAAAGGCTCGGAGATACGCAGTATTTT. As protein: CASSPRGERLGDTQYF. Complete variable domain (other parts from reference TRBV18 and TRBJ2-3): NAGVMQNPRHLVRRRGQEARLRCSPMKGHSHVYWYRQLPEEGLKFMVYLQKENIIDESGMPKERFSAEFPKEGPSILRIQQVVRGDSAAYFCASSPRGERLGDTQYFGPGTRLTVL.

The genes are TRBV6-1 and TRBJ2-1; TRBD2 aligns across 7 bases. Germline CDR1 is MNHNS and CDR2 is SASEGT. The CDR3 has 15 amino acids. Germline trimming cut 1 base from V and 6 bases from J; bases unmatched to any gene: 6. The DNA for the CDR3 is TGTGCCAGCAGTGAAGTGGGAGGGAGGGCCAATGAGCAGTTCTTC. As protein: CASSEVGGRANEQFF.

V gene TRBV7-8 combines with J gene TRBJ2-7; D gene unclear. The V gene lost 1 base and the J gene lost 3 bases, with 4 bases spanning the gap. Per germline, CDR1 SGHVS and CDR2 FQNEAQ. The CDR3 runs to 12 residues. The CDR3 DNA is TGTGCCAGCAGCTTAGTAGACTACGAGCAGTACTTC. Its translation is CASSLVDYEQYF.

The chain employs TRBV4-1 and TRBJ1-1; a possible D gene is TRBD1 (5 bases). The CDR3 extends over 13 amino acids. Germline-derived CDR1 and CDR2 are MGHRA and YSYEKL. V dropped 1 base and J dropped 8 bases, with 11 bases sitting between them. This chain's CDR3 is CASSQVGRTEAFF. The CDR3 nucleotides read TGCGCCAGCAGCCAAGTAGGCAGGACAGAAGCTTTCTTT.

The count of this clone is one. This sequence joins TRBV13 and TRBJ2-3, with TRBD1 matching 7 bases. This CDR3 region has 17 residues. Germline CDR1 reads PRHDT; CDR2 reads FYEKMQ (reference sequence). The trim removed 1 base at V and 4 bases at J, leaving 11 bases unmatched. The CDR3 sequence is CASSLDLGTVNSDTQYF. CDR3 sequence (DNA): TGTGCCAGCAGCTTAGATCTGGGGACAGTTAACTCAGATACGCAGTATTTT.